The rows below give T cell receptor beta chains drawn from one sample of a study of shared clonotypes between healthy human individuals. Sequenced by immunoSEQ multiplex PCR; TCRdb stores in-frame clones only, minus some. Here the sample spans some 1 million clones, roughly 75% being singletons. What was sequenced was memory CD4+ T cells sorted from blood. The receptors stem from a man between 18 and 35 years old in good health. The CDR3 runs from the conserved cysteine through the conserved F or W. D genes are given only for firm matches. Rows give clone size only sometimes, using once, few, many, or a class for an expanded clone.

J gene | D gene | V gene | clone size | CDR3 DNA | CDR3 protein
TRBJ2-1 | TRBD2 | TRBV5-6 | . | TGTGCCAGCAGCTTACTAGCGGGAGGCGTTGAGCAGTTCTTC | CASSLLAGGVEQFF
TRBJ2-5 | . | TRBV14 | . | TGTGCCAGCAGCTTCCGGACCATCCGAGAGACCCAGTACTTC | CASSFRTIRETQYF
TRBJ2-5 | TRBD1 | TRBV19 | once | TGTGCCAGTAGTACAGACCAGGGGGAAGAGACCCAGTACTTC | CASSTDQGEETQYF
TRBJ2-1 | TRBD1 | TRBV5-1 | . | TGCGCCAGCAGCCCTACACAGGGGGGATGGTCAGAGTTCTTC | CASSPTQGGWSEFF
TRBJ2-3 | . | TRBV11-2 | . | TGTGCCAGCAGCTGGACACTCACCACAGATACGCAGTATTTT | CASSWTLTTDTQYF
TRBJ2-7 | . | TRBV10-3 | . | TGTGCCATCAGTGAGGGGACTGGCTCCTACGAGCAGTACTTC | CAISEGTGSYEQYF
TRBJ1-2 | . | TRBV18 | . | TGTGCCAGCTCACCAGGGACGGCCTATGGCTACACCTTC | CASSPGTAYGYTF
TRBJ2-6 | . | TRBV6-1 | . | TGTGCCAGCAGTGAACCAGGTACTGGGGCCAACGTCCTGACTTTC | CASSEPGTGANVLTF
TRBJ2-1 | TRBD1 | TRBV5-8 | . | TGTGCCAGCCTACAGGGGGCGTTAGCGGGTGGCGGTGAGCAGTTCTTC | CASLQGALAGGGEQFF
TRBJ1-5 | . | TRBV19 | . | TGTGCCAGCCGGGACCCCAATCAGCCCCAGCATTTT | CASRDPNQPQHF
TRBJ2-3 | . | TRBV19 | . | TGTGCCAGTAGTGCCAGACAGAGAATGGCAGATACGCAGTATTTT | CASSARQRMADTQYF
TRBJ2-7 | TRBD1 | TRBV29-1 | . | TGCAGCGTTGAAGAGGGGCCAGGGGGCTACGAGCAGTACTTC | CSVEEGPGGYEQYF
TRBJ1-1 | TRBD1 | TRBV7-3 | . | TGTGCCAGCAGCCCTACAGGGGTGAACACTGAAGCTTTCTTT | CASSPTGVNTEAFF
TRBJ1-1 | . | TRBV30 | few | TGTGCCTGGAGATATTTGGGCGCTGAAGCTTTCTTT | CAWRYLGAEAFF
TRBJ2-3 | . | TRBV19 | . | TGTGCCAGTAGTATAGGGTGGGGGGCCGGCACAGATACGCAGTATTTT | CASSIGWGAGTDTQYF
TRBJ2-1 | . | TRBV6-4 | . | TGTGCCAGCAGTGAAGCCGGCGGGGTTATTGGGTTCTTC | CASSEAGGVIGFF
TRBJ2-5 | TRBD1 | TRBV5-1 | . | TGCGCCAGCAGCGGGACAGGGGTGGGAGAGACCCAGTACTTC | CASSGTGVGETQYF
TRBJ1-2 | . | TRBV5-1 | . | TGCGCCAGCAGCCCAGAACAAGGGGCGAGGTTTGGCTACACCTTC | CASSPEQGARFGYTF
TRBJ1-5 | . | TRBV28 | . | TGTGCCAGCAGCTTGACAGTGGATCAGCCCCAGCATTTT | CASSLTVDQPQHF
TRBJ2-7 | . | TRBV21-1 | . | TGTGCCAGCAGCAAAGCGAGAGGGACAGGGAAGGCCTACGAGCAGTACTTC | CASSKARGTGKAYEQYF
TRBJ2-2 | . | TRBV6-1 | . | TGTGCCAGCAGTCGAAACACCGGGGAGCTGTTTTTT | CASSRNTGELFF
TRBJ1-5 | TRBD1 | TRBV6-1 | . | TGTGCCAGCAGTGAATCAGGGGGAAATCAGCCCCAGCATTTT | CASSESGGNQPQHF
TRBJ1-1 | . | TRBV5-1 | . | TGCGCCAGCAGCCGCCGGAGGTGGGAGAACACTGAAGCTTTCTTT | CASSRRRWENTEAFF
TRBJ2-7 | . | TRBV5-1 | . | TGCGCCAGCAGGTTGACAGACTCCTACGAGCAGTACTTC | CASRLTDSYEQYF
TRBJ2-3 | . | TRBV11-2 | few | TGTGCCAGCAGCCAAAACACAGATACGCAGTATTTT | CASSQNTDTQYF